This TCR beta chain was sequenced during a study of CD8 T cells in Susac syndrome (dated by TCRdb to between 2018 and 2020). At the level of the whole study: Whether CD8+ T cell activation and differentiation in Susac syndrome was antigen driven was tested using repertoire sequencing. Points the paper makes about the study in general: The number of individuals in the TCR sequencing and HLA analysis was recognized as being relatively small.

RNA was extracted using the RNeasy kit, and roughly 0.5 to 1 ug of the RNA was reverse transcribed with random hexamers. The immunoSEQ multiplex PCR assay, covering 54 Vbeta and 13 Jbeta segments, was used to amplify TCR beta CDR3 regions. PCR amplification bias was corrected using a synthetic template baseline for primer optimization and computational correction. The original methods were these. Reads were assigned to V, D and J genes according to IMGT and analyzed in immunoSEQ Analyzer, with only productive sequences retained. Clonality was computed as one minus Shannon entropy normalized by log2 of the number of productive unique sequences. For each patient and control, public and private clones were evaluated among the 100 most prevalent clones. Susac-specific clones were defined as absent from healthy and MS cohorts, 800 to 1,200 published viral clones and other ImmuneACCESS disease sequences. TCRdb took the public reads, trimmed them with fastp at Q25, ran MiXCR for clone calling and kept in-frame beta chains. Rows matching on CDR3 protein sequence are summarized as one entry with the most common DNA and genes. In this record, the V and J calls reflect TCRdb's handling and not the investigators' own analysis. This sample gives roughly 170,000 distinct CDR3 sequences in total; 90% to 95% of them show up just once. The ten largest make up roughly 0.1% of the sample.

CDR3 length: 13 amino acids, cysteine to phenylalanine. Only the CDR3 DNA stays, 39 bases, in frame from base 1. At the junction V is shortened by 1 base and J by 4 bases, with 7 bases in between. CDR1 is given as LGHDT and CDR2 as YNNKEL, both from the germline V gene (reference sequence). Peripheral blood CD8+ and CD4+ T cells from healthy donors, Susac syndrome patients and multiple sclerosis patients were profiled using high-throughput TCR beta sequencing. Multiple sclerosis controls were treatment-naive patients with stable or active relapsing-remitting disease fulfilling revised McDonald criteria. CD8+ TEMRA cells were enriched by FACS, while bulk CD8+ and CD4+ T cells were purified by magnetic negative isolation. Blood was collected in EDTA tubes and processed within 24 hours, with PBMCs isolated through density gradient centrifugation. PBMCs intended for TCR sequencing were cryopreserved in liquid nitrogen and thawed later in a water bath at 37 degrees C. A purity of at least 90% was achieved for sorted or isolated CD4+, CD8+ and CD8+ TEMRA cells.

As to this clonotype: This clone's antigen is unknown. No clone much larger than this one lies a single base away; base qualities are absent.

The receptor comes from a human donor with multiple sclerosis. This chain joins TRBV3-1 to TRBJ1-1; no D gene can be assigned with confidence. The source material was CD4+ T cells from PBMCs. This receptor has the CDR3 CASSQGGFTEAFF. The base sequence is TGTGCCAGCAGCCAAGGGGGATTCACTGAAGCTTTCTTT.